The TCR delta chain under discussion was sequenced for a study of gamma-delta chains in newborns, infants, children. Study at large: Microbial exposure reportedly drives polyclonal innate γδ T cell expansion after birth.

CDR3 length: 19 amino acids. Germline CDR1 reads GEAIGNYY; CDR2 reads EKD. TCRdb repeated clone calling on the reads with CATT. The data contain roughly 3,900 delta-chain clones, less than 2.5% of them singletons. This clone was detected a few times. This may stem from a read error, because a much larger clone lies one nucleotide away. The same CDR3 is also encoded by other DNA sequences in this sample. This receptor was identified in a child who was a newborn, infant or young child, either healthy, febrile or measles-vaccinated (not recorded which). The sequencing sample was made of blood. The chain joins TRDV2 to TRDJ3; TRDD3 might be the D (6 bases). The CDR3 region is CACDTWGAPSSWDTRQMFF. CDR3 sequence (DNA): TGTGCCTGTGACACTTGGGGGGCCCCCAGCTCCTGGGACACCCGACAGATGTTTTTT.